The rows below give T cell receptor beta chains drawn from one sample of a study of blood T cells in healthy people across ages. TCRdb redid the calling of the 5' RACE reads with MiXCR, one entry per CDR3 protein. The sample holds hundreds of thousands of distinct CDR3 sequences, more than 20% seen once. This same sample was also taken into another study, of T cells of mothers and their children.

The sample comprised blood. The receptors stem from a boy younger than 18 in good health. CDR3s include the opening cysteine and the closing phenylalanine or tryptophan. The D gene is left open where the match is weak. The listing skips clone size in some rows; elsewhere it reads once, few, many or a size class.

>TRBJ2-4|NA|few|TRBV28
TGTGCCAGCAAGAAGGGGCTCATCAAAAACATTCAGTACTTC
CASKKGLIKNIQYF
>TRBJ2-5|NA|NA|TRBV7-8
TGTGCCAGCAGCTTAGCTGATTTCAGGGCCTCAGAGACCCAGTACTTC
CASSLADFRASETQYF
>TRBJ2-3|NA|few|TRBV12-5
TGTGCTAGTGGTTTGCAACTGGGGCGGACAGATACGCAGTATTTT
CASGLQLGRTDTQYF
>TRBJ2-4|TRBD2|NA|TRBV4-1
TGCGCCAGCAGCCACGATTTAGCGGGGGGGGAAAACATTCAGTACTTC
CASSHDLAGGENIQYF
>TRBJ2-1|NA|NA|TRBV7-3
TGTGCCAGCAGCTTGACCGGCTTCAATGAGCAGTTCTTC
CASSLTGFNEQFF
>TRBJ2-2|NA|NA|TRBV4-3
TGCGCCAGCAGCCAAGGAGTGGGCCCGAACACCGGGGAGCTGTTTTTT
CASSQGVGPNTGELFF
>TRBJ2-5|TRBD1|few|TRBV28
TGTGCCAGCAGTCCCCCGACAGGGGTTGGGGGGGAGACCCAGTACTTC
CASSPPTGVGGETQYF
>TRBJ1-2|TRBD1|NA|TRBV7-2
TGTGCCAGCAGCTTAAGGGGGCTGAGATATGGCTACACCTTC
CASSLRGLRYGYTF
>TRBJ2-4|TRBD1|few|TRBV7-3
TGTGCCAGCAGCTTAACGGATAAAGACAGGGTTGAAGGTATGGAAAACATTCAGTACTTC
CASSLTDKDRVEGMENIQYF
>TRBJ2-7|TRBD1|NA|TRBV5-1
TGCGCCAGCAGCTTTAGGGGGCTTGGGAAAGACGAGCAGTACTTC
CASSFRGLGKDEQYF
>TRBJ2-7|TRBD2|NA|TRBV20-1
TGCAGTGCTAGGGCTAGCGGGGGGGACTACGAGCAGTACTTC
CSARASGGDYEQYF
>TRBJ1-2|TRBD1|NA|TRBV29-1
TGCAGCTTAAAACAGGGGTATGGCTACACCTTC
CSLKQGYGYTF
>TRBJ1-1|NA|NA|TRBV15
TGTGCCACCAGCAGAGATAAGACTGAAGCTTTCTTT
CATSRDKTEAFF
>TRBJ1-4|NA|few|TRBV27
TGTGCCAGCAGTTTCCGTGGTGGGTTGGGTGAAAAACTGTTTTTT
CASSFRGGLGEKLFF
>TRBJ2-7|NA|few|TRBV28
TGTGCCAGCAGTTTAGGGGACCGGAACGAGCAGTACTTC
CASSLGDRNEQYF
>TRBJ2-7|NA|NA|TRBV19
TGTGCCAGTAGTATGGAGGGATCTTACGAGCAGTACTTC
CASSMEGSYEQYF
>TRBJ2-1|NA|NA|TRBV15
TGTGCCACCAGTAGAGGTCCCACGGGACTCCCAGGGAATGAGCAGTTCTTC
CATSRGPTGLPGNEQFF
>TRBJ1-4|TRBD1|few|TRBV12-3/TRBV12-4
TGTGCCAGCAAACGGACAGGGGGGAATGAAAAACTGTTTTTT
CASKRTGGNEKLFF
>TRBJ2-1|TRBD2|few|TRBV7-2
TGTGCCAGCAGCCTATCGACTAGCGGGGGGGCTGCGGGCTCCTACAATGAGCAGTTCTTC
CASSLSTSGGAAGSYNEQFF